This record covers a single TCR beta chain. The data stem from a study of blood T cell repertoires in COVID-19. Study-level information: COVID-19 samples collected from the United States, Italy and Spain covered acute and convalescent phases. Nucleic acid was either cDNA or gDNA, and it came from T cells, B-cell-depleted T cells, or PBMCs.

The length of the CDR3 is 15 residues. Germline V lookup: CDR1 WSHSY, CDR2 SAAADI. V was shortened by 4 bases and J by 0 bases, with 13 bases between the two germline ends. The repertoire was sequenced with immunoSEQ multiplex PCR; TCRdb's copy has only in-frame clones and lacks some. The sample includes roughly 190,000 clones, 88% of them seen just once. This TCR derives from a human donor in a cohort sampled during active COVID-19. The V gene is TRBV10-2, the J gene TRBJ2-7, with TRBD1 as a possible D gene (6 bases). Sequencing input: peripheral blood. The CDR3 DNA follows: TGCGCCAGCAGTGTTAGGGACACCAGCTCCTACGAGCAGTACTTC. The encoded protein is CASSVRDTSSYEQYF.